Below, one T cell receptor (beta chain) is given with its context. Its target is not known. The sample originates from a study of T cell responses to AZD1222 COVID-19 vaccine. Study-level results: Donors in the cohort were predominantly white British and more often female, and clonal diversity was possibly underestimated. The reported proportion of spike-specific TCRs targeting unmutated variant regions was nearly half. Researchers report vaccine-associated CD4 TCRs spanning spike, with dominance at 160-218 and 743-854.

Using immunoSEQ multiplex PCR, the repertoire was profiled, and TCRdb retains in-frame clones only, with some absent. The profile covers 90,000 to 150,000 clones, with around 90% appearing a single time and more than 7.5% taken by the ten largest. The TCR was taken from an adult in good health. The sample here was peripheral blood, taken on day 0 of AZD1222 vaccination.

In nucleotides, the CDR3 is TGCAGCGTTGCTACCCTAGCGGGAGGGACCGGGGAGCTGTTTTTT. Residues: CSVATLAGGTGELFF. The chain carries TRBV29-1 and TRBJ2-2; 12 positions match TRBD2. Germline-derived CDR1 and CDR2 are SQVTM and ANQGSEA. V shed 4 bases, J shed 5 bases, and the junction held 5 bases outside the gene matches. This CDR3 has 15 residues.